This T cell receptor beta chain was identified during a study of regulatory T cells (dated by TCRdb to the late 2010s). The study in broad terms: Between CD3G-deficient patients and healthy controls, the study compared T-cell receptor beta repertoires in sorted regulatory T cells, conventional CD4+ T cells and CD8+ T cells.

The CDR3, from cysteine to phenylalanine, totals 13 residues. The kept DNA is CDR3 alone, 39 bases in frame from the first base. CDR1 LNHDA and CDR2 SQIVND are derived from the germline V gene (reference sequence). V loses 4 bases, J loses 3 bases, and the germline ends lie 9 bases apart. The multiplex PCR used 52 forward TRBV primers and 13 reverse TRBJ primers, with assay-based and computational corrections for amplification bias. Within the immunoSEQ assay, multiplex PCR amplified rearranged TRB loci from genomic DNA. Sequencing of the TRB amplicons was done on an Illumina HiSeq platform. Processing in the source paper ran as follows. Custom algorithms error-filtered the raw sequences and aligned the raw sequences to reference gene sequences, after which the immunoSEQ online tools were used for analysis. Productive and nonproductive TRB rearrangement frequencies were evaluated among both unique and total sequences. Assessment of potential self-reactivity relied on the hydrophobicity of positions 6 and 7 in the TRB CDR3, along with their amino acid composition. For group comparisons, t tests, Mann-Whitney tests or two-way ANOVA were performed in Prism software. TCRdb took this table from immuneACCESS and kept in-frame rearrangements with V and J called. Such tables lack part of the clones; where checked against another copy, unresolved V genes explain under half of the gap, and the rest is unexplained. V and J calls and clone size are as listed in that table; D and trimming were resolved from the DNA. In all, the sample holds around 17,000 clones, and 75% to 85% of those were seen once. Together, the top ten hold around 8% of the sample.

What the research found in general, with its limitations: In patients, repertoires had restricted unique TRB V-J pairs and skewed V and J gene usage, with regulatory T cells showing the most marked changes. Conventional CD4+ T cells from CD3G-deficient patients were enriched for hydrophobic residues at CDR3 positions 6 and 7, suggesting more self-reactive specificities.

All CD3G-deficient patients had evidence of autoimmunity, which was more severe in two of the patients. Patients were tested at ages ranging from 2 to 39 years, and reduced naive and increased memory CD4+ and CD8+ T-cell proportions were found in the patients. CD4+ cells were FACS-sorted into CD25-high CD127-low regulatory T cells and CD25-low CD127-high conventional CD4+ T cells. Six individuals with CD3G deficiency made up the patient group. Patient samples and clinical data were obtained from an international physician network spanning the United States, Europe and Asia. Peripheral blood mononuclear cells were isolated by Ficoll density separation. This clone was found a few times. Its antigen is still unknown. Within one base of it there is no much larger clone, and no base qualities were kept.

Input material: conventional CD4+ T cells sorted from blood. The receptor was derived from a person aged 30 to 39 with CD3G deficiency. This sequence uses TRBV19 and TRBJ1-1; no D gene can be assigned with confidence. The DNA is as follows: TGTGCCAGTAGTAGAGCAGTTGACACTGAAGCTTTCTTT. Its protein reads: CASSRAVDTEAFF.